This T cell receptor (beta chain) was captured by sequencing in a study of graft-versus-host responses after intestinal transplantation (dated by TCRdb to the early 2020s). With respect to the entire study: Recipients received multivisceral, liver-intestinal, or isolated intestinal transplants. Anti-thymocyte globulin induction was given to all recipients, followed by maintenance tacrolimus and steroids for about 3 years. The cohort enrolled 20 to 30 intestinal transplant recipients, one of whom was a retransplant, and 3 patients without pretransplant specimens were excluded. Rather than going through the commercial service, samples from three later patients were sequenced in-house on an Illumina MiSeq and processed with MiXCR. A peak of at least 4% donor T cells among recipient peripheral blood mononuclear cells was the definition used for donor T cell macrochimerism. After intestinal transplantation, graft-versus-host and host-versus-graft alloreactive T cell clones in the graft, circulation and bone marrow were tracked using bulk TCR-beta CDR3 sequencing. To identify alloreactive clones, pre-transplant mixed lymphocyte reaction products were sequenced and compared with unstimulated pre-transplant donor and recipient T cells. Beyond this particular receptor, the publication reports: Conclusions were limited by the relatively low number and heterogeneity of intestinal transplant patients. GvH clones were found in recipient bone marrow, and some of the GvH clones appeared earlier in ileal mucosa or blood, which is consistent with an intestinal mucosal origin. Early after transplant, declines in HvG clones were associated with peak levels of circulating GvH clones. In patients with donor T cell macrochimerism, the allografts had high GvH to HvG T cell clonal ratios.

With regard to this clone: No cognate antigen has been identified for it. No quality values exist for individual bases; no much larger clone is one base distant.

Looking up the germline V gene yields CDR1 SGHAT and CDR2 FQNNGV. V is pared back by 4 bases and J by 1 base, with 19 bases lying between the germline termini. The CDR3, cysteine through phenylalanine, is 17 amino acids long. Just the 51-base CDR3 DNA is kept, in frame starting at base 1. This specimen's time point label, per the study, means: cells obtained before transplantation from donor or recipient. CD3+CD4+ and CD3+CD8+ populations were FACS-sorted from unstimulated pre-transplant donor and recipient cells taken from spleen or lymph nodes. The method behind the library was the immunoSEQ multiplex PCR assay. For most patients, genomic DNA was isolated using the Qiagen DNeasy Blood and Tissue Kit and was shipped frozen to Adaptive Biotechnologies for TCR sequencing. For most patients, genomic DNA was subjected to high-throughput TCR-beta CDR3 sequencing by Adaptive Biotechnologies. In the source study's methods: Adaptive's ImmunoSEQ software supplied the TCR sequencing data for 15 to 20 patients, while MiXCR and VDJtools were used to process three other patients. To correct CD4 versus CD8 sorting errors, any sequence found in both subsets at a frequency ratio below 5:1 was removed. CDR3 nucleotide sequences shared between donor and recipient were removed because the origin of such sequences could not be assigned. To be classed as alloreactive, a clone needed at least 2-fold expansion over unstimulated cells and a minimum CFSE-low frequency of 0.002% (template counts) or 0.001% (read counts). A clone was considered mappable if detected in the sequenced pre-transplant spleen, lymph node, or MLR CFSE-low populations of the donor or recipient. The cumulative frequency of alloreactive clones was calculated as a percentage of all sequences, weighted by copy number. What TCRdb holds here is the immuneACCESS table cut down to in-frame rearrangements. Part of the clones is not present; checked against another copy, under half of the missing clones reflect an unresolved V gene, and the others are unexplained. V and J calls and clone size are as listed in that table; D and trimming were resolved from the DNA. Recorded for this sample are about 83,000 clones; around 90% of them occurred a single time. Approximately 0.35% of the sample lies in the top ten.

The sequence came from a human donor who received an intestinal transplant. Material: unstimulated CD4+ T cells sorted from spleen or lymph node cells, obtained before intestinal transplant. The rearrangement joined TRBV11-2 to TRBJ1-1, with TRBD1 tentatively as D gene (6 bases match). At the DNA level, the sequence is TGTGCCAGCAGCTATTGGGGGACAAAGGATTCGAACACTGAAGCTTTCTTT. The resulting protein is CASSYWGTKDSNTEAFF.